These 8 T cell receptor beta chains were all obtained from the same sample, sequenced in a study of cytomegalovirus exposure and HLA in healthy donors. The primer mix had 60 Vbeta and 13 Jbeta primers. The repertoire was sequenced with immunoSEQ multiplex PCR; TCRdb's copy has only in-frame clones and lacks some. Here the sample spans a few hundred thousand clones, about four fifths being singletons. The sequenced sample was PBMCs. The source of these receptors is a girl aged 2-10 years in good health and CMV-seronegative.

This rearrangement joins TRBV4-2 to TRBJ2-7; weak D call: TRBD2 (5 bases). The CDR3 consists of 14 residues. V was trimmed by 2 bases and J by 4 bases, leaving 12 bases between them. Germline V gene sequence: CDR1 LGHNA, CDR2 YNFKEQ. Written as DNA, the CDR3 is TGTGCCAGCAGCCAAACTACTAGTCGGTACGAGCAGTACTTC. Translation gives CASSQTTSRYEQYF.

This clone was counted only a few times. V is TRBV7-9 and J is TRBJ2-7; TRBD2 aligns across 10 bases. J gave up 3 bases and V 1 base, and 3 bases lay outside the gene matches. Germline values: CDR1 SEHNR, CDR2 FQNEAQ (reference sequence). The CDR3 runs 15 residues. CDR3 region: CASSLVTSGIYEQYF. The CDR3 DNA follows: TGTGCCAGCAGCTTAGTTACTAGCGGGATCTACGAGCAGTACTTC. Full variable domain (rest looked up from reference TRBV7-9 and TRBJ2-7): DTGVSQNPRHKITKRGQNVTFRCDPISEHNRLYWYRQTLGQGPEFLTYFQNEAQLEKSRLLSDRFSAERPKGSFSTLEIQRTEQGDSAMYLCASSLVTSGIYEQYFGPGTRLTVT.

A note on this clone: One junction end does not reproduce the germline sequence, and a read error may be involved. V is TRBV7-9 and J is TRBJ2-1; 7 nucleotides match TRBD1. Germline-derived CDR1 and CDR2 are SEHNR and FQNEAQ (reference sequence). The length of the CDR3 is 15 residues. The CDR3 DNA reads TGTTCCAGCAGCTTTAACCGGGACAGAAACAATGAGCAGTTCTTC. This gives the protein CSSSFNRDRNNEQFF.

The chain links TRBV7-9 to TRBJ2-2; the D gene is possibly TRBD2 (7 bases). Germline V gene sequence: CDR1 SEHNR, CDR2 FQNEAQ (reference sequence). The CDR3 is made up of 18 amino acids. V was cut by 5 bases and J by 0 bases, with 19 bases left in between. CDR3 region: CASSTTQGRDSNTGELFF. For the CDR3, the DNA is TGTGCCAGCAGCACCACTCAGGGGAGGGACTCGAACACCGGGGAGCTGTTTTTT.

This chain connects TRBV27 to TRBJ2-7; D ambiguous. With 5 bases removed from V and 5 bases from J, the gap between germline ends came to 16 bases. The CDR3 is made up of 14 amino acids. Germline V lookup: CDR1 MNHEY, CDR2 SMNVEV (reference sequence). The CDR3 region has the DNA TGTGCCAGCAGTCCGAGAAACGGGTTGAACGAGCAGTACTTC. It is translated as CASSPRNGLNEQYF.

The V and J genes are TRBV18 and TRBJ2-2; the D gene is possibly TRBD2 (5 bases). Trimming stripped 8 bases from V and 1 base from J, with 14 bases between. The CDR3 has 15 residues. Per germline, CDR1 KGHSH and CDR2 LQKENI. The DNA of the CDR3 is TGTGCCAGCGGAAGTGGGGAGATGAACACCGGGGAGCTGTTTTTT. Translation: CASGSGEMNTGELFF.

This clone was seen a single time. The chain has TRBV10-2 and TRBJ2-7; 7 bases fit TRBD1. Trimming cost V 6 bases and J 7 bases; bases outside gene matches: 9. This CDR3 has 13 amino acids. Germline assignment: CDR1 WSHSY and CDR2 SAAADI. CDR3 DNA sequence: TGCGCCAGCAGGGACAGGCGGCCCTTGGAGCAGTACTTC. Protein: CASRDRRPLEQYF.

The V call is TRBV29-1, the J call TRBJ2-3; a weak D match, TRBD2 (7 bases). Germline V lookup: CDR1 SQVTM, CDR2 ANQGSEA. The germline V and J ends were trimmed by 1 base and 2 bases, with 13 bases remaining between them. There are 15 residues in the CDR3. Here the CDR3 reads CSVEGGGDPTDTQYF. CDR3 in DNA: TGCAGCGTTGAAGGCGGGGGCGATCCCACAGATACGCAGTATTTT.